The sequence of this TCR beta chain was determined in a study of response to subunit inactivated influenza vaccine. Via MiXCR, TCRdb re-called the RT-PCR reads, giving one row per CDR3 protein. The repertoire holds under 550,000 distinct CDR3 sequences, roughly 7.9% seen once, with over 10% in the top ten. This clonotype showed up just a few times. The specimen comprised PBMCs from blood, sampled 23 to 25 months after vaccination. This TCR was recovered from a man aged 50 to 69 who received an inactivated influenza vaccine.

The CDR3 sequence is CASSPPRDRNIQYF. The CDR3 DNA reads as TGTGCCAGCAGTCCCCCTCGGGACAGAAACATTCAGTACTTC. This chain links TRBV12-3 or TRBV12-4 with TRBJ2-4; 7 bases agree with TRBD1. V shed 5 bases, J shed 6 bases, and the junction held 7 bases outside the gene matches. This CDR3 spans 14 amino acids.